The following is a TCR beta chain sequence with its context. Vbeta (60) and Jbeta (13) primers were used in the PCR. The assay was immunoSEQ multiplex PCR, and TCRdb's table has in-frame clones only and misses some. The sample lists 100,000 or so clones, about 74% occurring once. This sample was included in a study of cytomegalovirus exposure and HLA in healthy donors. Germline lookup yields CDR1 MNHNS and CDR2 SASEGT. The CDR3 totals 15 residues. With V trimmed by 7 bases and J by 4 bases, 9 bases remained unmatched. The receptor was isolated from a woman between 18 and 30 years old in good health and CMV-seropositive. The chain carries TRBV6-1 and TRBJ2-7; 11 bases map to TRBD2. Sequencing was carried out using PBMCs. The CDR3 here is CASTSAASGRYEQYF. CDR3 bases: TGTGCCAGCACCTCGGCCGCTAGCGGGAGGTACGAGCAGTACTTC.